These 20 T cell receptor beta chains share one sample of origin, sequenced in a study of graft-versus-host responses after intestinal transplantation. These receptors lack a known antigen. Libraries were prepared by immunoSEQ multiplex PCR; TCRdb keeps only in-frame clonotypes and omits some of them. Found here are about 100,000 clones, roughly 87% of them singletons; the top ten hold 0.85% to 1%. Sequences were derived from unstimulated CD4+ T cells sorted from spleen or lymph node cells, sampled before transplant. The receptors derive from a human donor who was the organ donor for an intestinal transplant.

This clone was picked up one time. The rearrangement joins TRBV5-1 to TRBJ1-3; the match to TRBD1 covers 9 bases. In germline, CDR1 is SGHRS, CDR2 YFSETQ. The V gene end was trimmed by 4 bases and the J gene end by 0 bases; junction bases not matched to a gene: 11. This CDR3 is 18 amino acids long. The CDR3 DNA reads TGCGCCAGCAGCCCCGGGACAGGGACCCCTTACTCTGGAAACACCATATATTTT. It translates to CASSPGTGTPYSGNTIYF.

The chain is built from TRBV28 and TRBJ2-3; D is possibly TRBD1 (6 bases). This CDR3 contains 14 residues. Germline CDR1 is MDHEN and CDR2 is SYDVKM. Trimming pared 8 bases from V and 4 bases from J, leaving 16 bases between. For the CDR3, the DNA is TGTGCCAGCCTCCAACAGGGAATCGCAGATACGCAGTATTTT. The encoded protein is CASLQQGIADTQYF.

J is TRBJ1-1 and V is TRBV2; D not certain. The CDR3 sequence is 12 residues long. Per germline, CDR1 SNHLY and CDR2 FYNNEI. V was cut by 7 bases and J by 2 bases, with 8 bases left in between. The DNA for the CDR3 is TGTGCCAGCACCGGGCCCAACACTGAAGCTTTCTTT. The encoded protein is CASTGPNTEAFF.

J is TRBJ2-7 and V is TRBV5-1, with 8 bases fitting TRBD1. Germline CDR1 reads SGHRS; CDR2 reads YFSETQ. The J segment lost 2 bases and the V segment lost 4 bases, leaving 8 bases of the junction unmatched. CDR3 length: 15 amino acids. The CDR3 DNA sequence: TGCGCCAGCAGCACATCAGGGGGCGCAGCCTACGAGCAGTACTTC. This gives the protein CASSTSGGAAYEQYF.

The CDR3 DNA reads TGTGCCAGCAGCTTAGATGGGGGGCGCGGAACTGAAGCTTTCTTT. The encoded protein is CASSLDGGRGTEAFF. This chain links TRBV11-3 with TRBJ1-1, with D possibly being TRBD1 (6 bases). Germline V gives CDR1 SGHNT, CDR2 YENEEA. Trimming left V 0 bases short and J 5 bases short, with 13 bases between. The CDR3 extends over 15 amino acids.

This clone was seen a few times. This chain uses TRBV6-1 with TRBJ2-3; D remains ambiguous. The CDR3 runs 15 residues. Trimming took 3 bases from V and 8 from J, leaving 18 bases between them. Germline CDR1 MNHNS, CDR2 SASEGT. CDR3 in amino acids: CASSDEIRRQSTQYF. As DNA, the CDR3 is TGTGCCAGCAGTGACGAGATCAGGCGCCAAAGTACGCAGTATTTT.

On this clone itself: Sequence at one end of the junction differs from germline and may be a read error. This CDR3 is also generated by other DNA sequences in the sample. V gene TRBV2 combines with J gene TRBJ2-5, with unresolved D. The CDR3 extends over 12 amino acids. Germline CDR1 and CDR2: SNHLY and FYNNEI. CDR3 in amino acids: CASSEGRETQYF. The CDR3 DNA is TGTGCCAGCAGCGAAGGTCGAGAGACCCAGTACTTC.

The CDR3 bases are TGTGCCAGCAGCGTGATGAAAAGCAATTCACCCCTCCACTTT. Its translation: CASSVMKSNSPLHF. The chain links TRBV9 to TRBJ1-6; D uncertain. The length of the CDR3 is 14 residues. The V end lost 2 bases, the J end lost 7 bases, and 10 bases lay between the germline ends. Germline CDR1 and CDR2: SGDLS and YYNGEE.

CDR3 nucleotides: TGTGCCTGGAGTGTACTTAAGGGAGGCGAGCAGTACTTC. Its translation is CAWSVLKGGEQYF. The chain has TRBV30 and TRBJ2-7, with TRBD2 as a possible D gene (6 bases). This CDR3 contains 13 residues. Germline lookup yields CDR1 GTSNPN and CDR2 SVGIG (reference sequence). Trimming removed 0 bases from V and 6 bases from J, with 12 bases in between.

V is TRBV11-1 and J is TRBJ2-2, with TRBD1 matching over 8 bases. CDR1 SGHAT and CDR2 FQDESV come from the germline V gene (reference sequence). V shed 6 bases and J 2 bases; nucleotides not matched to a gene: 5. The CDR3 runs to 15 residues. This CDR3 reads CASSHQGANTGELFF. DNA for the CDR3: TGTGCCAGCAGTCATCAGGGGGCAAACACCGGGGAGCTGTTTTTT.

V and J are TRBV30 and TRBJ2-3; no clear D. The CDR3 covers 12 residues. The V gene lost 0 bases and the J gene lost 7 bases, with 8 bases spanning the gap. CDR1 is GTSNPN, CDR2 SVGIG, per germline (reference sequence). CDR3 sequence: CAWSVAGYTQYF. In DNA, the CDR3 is TGTGCCTGGAGTGTAGCTGGATATACGCAGTATTTT.

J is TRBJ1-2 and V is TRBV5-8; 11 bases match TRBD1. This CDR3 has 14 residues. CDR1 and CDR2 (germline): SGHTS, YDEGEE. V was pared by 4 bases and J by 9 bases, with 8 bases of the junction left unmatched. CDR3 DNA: TGTGCCAGCAGCCGACGCGGGACAGGGGGTAGCTACACCTTC. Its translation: CASSRRGTGGSYTF.

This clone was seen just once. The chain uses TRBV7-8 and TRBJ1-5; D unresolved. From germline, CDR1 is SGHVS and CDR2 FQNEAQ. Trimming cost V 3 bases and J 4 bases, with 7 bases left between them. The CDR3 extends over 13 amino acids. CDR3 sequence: CASSFQQNQPQHF. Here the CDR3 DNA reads TGTGCCAGCAGCTTCCAACAGAATCAGCCCCAGCATTTT. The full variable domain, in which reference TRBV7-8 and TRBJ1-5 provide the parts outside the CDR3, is GAGVSQSPRYKVAKRGQDVALRCDPISGHVSLFWYQQALGQGPEFLTYFQNEAQLDKSGLPSDRFFAERPEGSVSTLKIQRTQQEDSAVYLCASSFQQNQPQHFGDGTRLSIL.

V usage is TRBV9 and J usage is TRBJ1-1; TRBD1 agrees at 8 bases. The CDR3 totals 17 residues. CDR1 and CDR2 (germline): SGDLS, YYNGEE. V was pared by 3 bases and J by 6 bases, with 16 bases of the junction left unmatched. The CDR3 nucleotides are TGTGCCAGCAGCGGGAAAACCCGGACAGGGACCCAACCTGAAGCTTTCTTT. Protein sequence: CASSGKTRTGTQPEAFF.

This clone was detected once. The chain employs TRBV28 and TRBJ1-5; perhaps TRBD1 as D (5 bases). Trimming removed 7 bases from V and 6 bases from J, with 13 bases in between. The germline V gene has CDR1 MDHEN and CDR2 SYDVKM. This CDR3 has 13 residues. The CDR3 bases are TGTGCCAGCACTCCAGGGTACTTTCAGCCCCAGCATTTT. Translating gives CASTPGYFQPQHF.

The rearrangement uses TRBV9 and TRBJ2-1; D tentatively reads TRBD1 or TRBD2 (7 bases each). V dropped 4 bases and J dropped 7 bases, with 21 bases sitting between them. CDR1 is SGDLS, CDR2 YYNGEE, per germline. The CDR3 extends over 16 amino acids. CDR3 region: CASSPQGGAGNNEQFF. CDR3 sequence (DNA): TGTGCCAGCAGCCCCCAGGGGGGGGCTGGTAATAATGAGCAGTTCTTC.

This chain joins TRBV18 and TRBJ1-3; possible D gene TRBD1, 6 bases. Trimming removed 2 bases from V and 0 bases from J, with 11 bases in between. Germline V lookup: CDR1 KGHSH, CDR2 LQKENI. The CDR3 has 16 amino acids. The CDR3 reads CASSPSGALSGNTIYF. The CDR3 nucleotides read TGTGCCAGCTCACCATCGGGGGCCCTCTCTGGAAACACCATATATTTT.

The CDR3 is CASEAGPGSGYTF. In nucleotides, the CDR3 is TGCGCCAGCGAAGCAGGCCCAGGAAGCGGCTACACCTTC. The chain carries TRBV5-1 and TRBJ1-2; D gene unclear. The V gene lost 7 bases and the J gene lost 8 bases, with 18 bases spanning the gap. The germline V gene encodes CDR1 SGHRS and CDR2 YFSETQ. The CDR3 extends over 13 amino acids. Supplemented by reference TRBV5-1 and TRBJ1-2, the full variable domain reads KAGVTQTPRYLIKTRGQQVTLSCSPISGHRSVSWYQQTPGQGLQFLFEYFSETQRNKGNFPGRFSGRQFSNSRSEMNVSTLELGDSALYLCASEAGPGSGYTFGSGTRLTVV.

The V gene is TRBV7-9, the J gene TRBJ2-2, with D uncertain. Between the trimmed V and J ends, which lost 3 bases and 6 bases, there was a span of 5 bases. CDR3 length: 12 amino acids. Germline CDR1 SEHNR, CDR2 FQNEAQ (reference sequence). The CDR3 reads CASSFISGELFF. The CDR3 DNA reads TGTGCCAGCAGCTTTATCTCCGGGGAGCTGTTTTTT. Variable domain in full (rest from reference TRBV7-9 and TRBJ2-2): DTGVSQNPRHKITKRGQNVTFRCDPISEHNRLYWYRQTLGQGPEFLTYFQNEAQLEKSRLLSDRFSAERPKGSFSTLEIQRTEQGDSAMYLCASSFISGELFFGEGSRLTVL.

For the CDR3, the DNA is TGTGCCAGCAGTTCCGGGACAGGGAGGAAAACTGAAGCTTTCTTT. It specifies CASSSGTGRKTEAFF. The J gene is TRBJ1-1, the V gene TRBV6-5; 9 nucleotides match TRBD1. V trimming: 4 bases; J trimming: 5 bases; junction bases outside the gene matches: 8. There are 15 residues in the CDR3. Germline assignment: CDR1 MNHEY and CDR2 SVGAGI.